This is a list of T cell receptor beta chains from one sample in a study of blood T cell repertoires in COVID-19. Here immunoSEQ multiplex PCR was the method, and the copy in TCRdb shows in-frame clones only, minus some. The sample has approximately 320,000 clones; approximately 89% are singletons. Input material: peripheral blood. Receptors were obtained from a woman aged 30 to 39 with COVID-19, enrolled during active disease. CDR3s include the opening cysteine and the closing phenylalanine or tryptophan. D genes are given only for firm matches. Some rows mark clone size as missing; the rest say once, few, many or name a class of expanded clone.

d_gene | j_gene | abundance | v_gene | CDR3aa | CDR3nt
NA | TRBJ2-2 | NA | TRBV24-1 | CATSEGAGELFF | TGTGCCACCAGTGAAGGGGCCGGGGAGCTGTTTTTT
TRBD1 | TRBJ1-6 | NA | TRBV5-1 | CARGGNRGREFVDNSPLHF | TGCGCCAGGGGTGGAAACAGGGGTCGGGAGTTCGTCGATAATTCACCCCTCCACTTT
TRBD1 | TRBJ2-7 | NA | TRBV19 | CASSPPDRASYEQYF | TGTGCCAGTAGTCCACCGGACAGGGCCTCCTACGAGCAGTACTTC
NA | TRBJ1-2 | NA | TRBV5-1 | CASSLGRDGSYGYTF | TGCGCCAGCAGCTTGGGGCGGGATGGGAGCTATGGCTACACCTTC
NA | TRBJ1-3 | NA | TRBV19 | CASSIFPKKNTIYF | TGTGCCAGTAGTATATTTCCCAAAAAAAACACCATATATTTT
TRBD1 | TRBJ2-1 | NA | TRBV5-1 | CASSLGTGENEQFF | TGCGCCAGCAGCTTAGGGACAGGGGAAAATGAGCAGTTCTTC
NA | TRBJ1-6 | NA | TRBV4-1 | CASTQPGSNSPLHF | TGCGCCAGCACCCAACCGGGGTCCAATTCACCCCTCCACTTT
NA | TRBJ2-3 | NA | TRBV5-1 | CASKGRVSTDTQYF | TGCGCCAGCAAAGGGCGGGTCAGCACAGATACGCAGTATTTT
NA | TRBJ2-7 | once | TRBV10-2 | CASSAQGLSYEQYF | TGCGCCAGCAGCGCACAGGGTCTCTCCTACGAGCAGTACTTC
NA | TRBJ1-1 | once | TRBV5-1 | CAGSWDTYTEAFF | TGCGCCGGCAGCTGGGACACCTACACTGAAGCTTTCTTT
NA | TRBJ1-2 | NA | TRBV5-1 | CASSLAGEHYGYTF | TGCGCCAGCAGCTTGGCCGGGGAGCACTATGGCTACACCTTC
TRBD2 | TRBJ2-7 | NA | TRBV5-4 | CASSPTSGSDEQYF | TGTGCCAGCAGCCCGACTAGCGGGTCTGACGAGCAGTACTTC
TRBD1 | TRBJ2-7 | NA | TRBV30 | CAWSGGTGRYEQYF | TGTGCCTGGAGTGGAGGGACAGGACGTTACGAGCAGTACTTC
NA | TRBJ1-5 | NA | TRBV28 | CASSLRRAVQPQHF | TGTGCCAGCAGTTTACGGCGGGCCGTTCAGCCCCAGCATTTT
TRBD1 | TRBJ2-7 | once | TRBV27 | CASSLAGTGTYEQYF | TGTGCCAGCAGTTTGGCCGGGACAGGTACCTACGAGCAGTACTTC
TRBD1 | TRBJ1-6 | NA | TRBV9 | CASSVDYPGQMNSPLHF | TGTGCCAGCAGCGTTGACTATCCGGGACAGATGAATTCACCCCTCCACTTT
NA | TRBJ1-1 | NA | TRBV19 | CASRERSVLGAFF | TGTGCCAGTAGAGAGCGCTCGGTCCTCGGGGCTTTCTTT
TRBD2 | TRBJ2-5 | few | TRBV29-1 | CSGGAGGEETQYF | TGCAGCGGCGGAGCGGGGGGGGAAGAGACCCAGTACTTC
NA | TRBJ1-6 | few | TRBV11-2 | CASSLDPRGNSPLHF | TGTGCCAGCAGCTTAGATCCCAGGGGAAATTCACCCCTCCACTTT
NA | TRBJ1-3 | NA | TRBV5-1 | CASSLAQGVGNTIYF | TGCGCCAGCAGCTTAGCACAGGGTGTCGGGAACACCATATATTTT
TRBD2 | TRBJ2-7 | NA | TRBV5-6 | CASSLAPGGIYEQYF | TGTGCCAGCAGCTTGGCCCCGGGGGGAATCTACGAGCAGTACTTC
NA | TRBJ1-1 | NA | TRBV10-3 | CAISSPVGGVRFTEAFF | TGTGCCATCAGTTCTCCGGTCGGGGGAGTAAGGTTCACTGAAGCTTTCTTT
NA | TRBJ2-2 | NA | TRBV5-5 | CASIPVLLVGGAGELFF | TGTGCCAGCATCCCCGTCCTCCTCGTCGGGGGTGCCGGGGAGCTGTTTTTT
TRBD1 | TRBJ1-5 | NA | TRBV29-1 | CSVTTGGANQPQHF | TGCAGCGTAACCACAGGGGGAGCGAATCAGCCCCAGCATTTT
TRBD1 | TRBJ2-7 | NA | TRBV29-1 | CSVEDPGQNSYEQYF | TGCAGCGTTGAAGATCCGGGACAGAACTCCTACGAGCAGTACTTC
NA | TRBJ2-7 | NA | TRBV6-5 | CASSYLMSPHEQYF | TGTGCCAGCAGTTACTTAATGTCTCCCCACGAGCAGTACTTC
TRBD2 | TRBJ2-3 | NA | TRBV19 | CASSISGEPADTQYF | TGTGCCAGTAGTATAAGCGGGGAGCCTGCAGATACGCAGTATTTT